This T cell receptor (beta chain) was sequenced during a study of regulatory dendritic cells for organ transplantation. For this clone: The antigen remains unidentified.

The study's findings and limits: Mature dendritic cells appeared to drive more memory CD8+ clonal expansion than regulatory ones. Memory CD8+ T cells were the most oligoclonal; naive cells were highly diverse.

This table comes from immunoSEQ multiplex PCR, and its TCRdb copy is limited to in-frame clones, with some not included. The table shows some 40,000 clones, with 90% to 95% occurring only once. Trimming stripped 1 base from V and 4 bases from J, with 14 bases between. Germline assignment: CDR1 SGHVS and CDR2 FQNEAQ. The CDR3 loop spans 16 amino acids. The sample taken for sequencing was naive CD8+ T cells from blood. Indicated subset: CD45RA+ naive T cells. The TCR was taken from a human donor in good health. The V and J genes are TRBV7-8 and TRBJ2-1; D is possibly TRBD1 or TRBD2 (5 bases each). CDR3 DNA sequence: TGTGCCAGCAGCTTAGAACCGGGACCTCGGTACAATGAGCAGTTCTTC. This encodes CASSLEPGPRYNEQFF.